Listed here are 3 T cell receptor beta chains from one sample, sequenced in a study of somatic mutations in cytotoxic T cells in rheumatoid arthritis. TCRdb's table, derived via immunoSEQ multiplex PCR, lists solely in-frame clones and lacks some. The sample includes some 14,000 clones, 60% to 85% seen only once; the top ten take about 16%. Sequencing was done on a sample of CD8+ T cells sorted from blood. The receptors here all came from an adult with rheumatoid arthritis.

This clone was counted between two and nine times. The V call is TRBV2, the J call TRBJ2-7; D unresolved. V was cut by 4 bases and J by 6 bases, with 10 bases left in between. Germline loops: CDR1 SNHLY, CDR2 FYNNEI. This CDR3 contains 12 residues. CDR3 in amino acids: CASSGDPFEQYF. The DNA of the CDR3 is TGTGCCAGCAGTGGAGATCCCTTCGAGCAGTACTTC.

This sequence joins TRBV7-6 and TRBJ2-3, with a tentative D call TRBD1 (5 bases). The V end was cut by 4 bases, the J end by 0 bases, with 20 bases between. Per the germline V gene, CDR1 is SGHVS and CDR2 is FNYEAQ. The CDR3 has 18 residues. The CDR3 DNA follows: TGTGCCAGCAGCTCCCCAATAGGACACATTAGAAGCACAGATACGCAGTATTTT. It translates to CASSSPIGHIRSTDTQYF.

V is TRBV5-4 and J is TRBJ1-1; TRBD1 is a possible D gene (6 bases). Germline-derived CDR1 and CDR2 are SGHNT and YYREEE (reference sequence). CDR3 length equals 14 residues. V lost 7 bases, J lost 7 bases, and 20 bases lay in between. The CDR3 DNA reads TGTGCCAGCGCAACCGGGGGAGGGGGGTTTGAAGCTTTCTTT. Protein sequence: CASATGGGGFEAFF.